This is a list of T cell receptor beta chains from one sample in a study of CD8 T cells in Susac syndrome. Using its own MiXCR run on the immunoSEQ multiplex PCR reads, TCRdb lists one record per CDR3 protein. The data contain some 180,000 distinct CDR3 sequences, about 94% of them singletons. The sequenced sample was CD4+ T cells from PBMCs. The receptors stem from a human donor with Susac syndrome. CDR3s include the opening cysteine and the closing phenylalanine or tryptophan. D genes are given only for firm matches. Clone size is given for some rows only: seen once, a few or many times, or a class if the clone is expanded.

v_call	cdr3_length	j_call	clone_size	d_call	cdr3_aa	cdr3_nt
TRBV4-3	17	TRBJ2-1	-	TRBD2	CASSQQRGTSGYNEQFF	TGCGCCAGCAGCCAGCAACGTGGGACTAGCGGCTACAATGAGCAGTTCTTC
TRBV6-2/TRBV6-3	15	TRBJ1-1	-	-	CASSYSGELNTEAFF	TGTGCCAGCAGTTACTCGGGGGAATTGAACACTGAAGCTTTCTTT
TRBV20-1	16	TRBJ1-5	-	-	CSAPRGGGDSNQPQHF	TGCAGTGCCCCAAGAGGGGGTGGGGATAGCAATCAGCCCCAGCATTTT
TRBV12-3/TRBV12-4	14	TRBJ2-3	-	-	CASSSTGSTDTQYF	TGTGCCAGCAGTTCAACGGGGAGCACAGATACGCAGTATTTT
TRBV6-1	16	TRBJ1-2	-	TRBD1	CASSELGQGRGYGYTF	TGTGCCAGCAGTGAATTAGGACAGGGCAGGGGCTATGGCTACACCTTC
TRBV2	16	TRBJ1-4	-	-	CASSTRQLGLNEKLFF	TGTGCCAGCAGTACTCGACAGTTGGGCCTTAATGAAAAACTGTTTTTT
TRBV15	14	TRBJ2-3	-	-	CATSSAGSTDTQYF	TGTGCCACCAGCAGTGCGGGGAGCACAGATACGCAGTATTTT
TRBV2	15	TRBJ2-7	once	TRBD1	CASSAGGSPSYEQYF	TGTGCCAGCAGTGCAGGGGGTTCTCCCTCCTACGAGCAGTACTTC
TRBV12-3/TRBV12-4	12	TRBJ2-3	few	-	CASSLAADTQYF	TGTGCCAGCAGTTTAGCGGCGGATACGCAGTATTTT
TRBV20-1	15	TRBJ1-2	-	-	CSARVIDYANYGYTF	TGCAGTGCTAGAGTTATTGACTACGCTAACTATGGCTACACCTTC
TRBV23-1	18	TRBJ1-1	-	-	CASNPGWAGATVNTEAFF	TGCGCCAGCAACCCCGGGTGGGCAGGCGCAACCGTTAACACTGAAGCTTTCTTT
TRBV6-2/TRBV6-3	13	TRBJ2-3	once	-	CASSYLPPDTQYF	TGTGCCAGCAGTTACCTCCCCCCAGATACGCAGTATTTT
TRBV7-2	16	TRBJ1-5	-	TRBD1	CASSLALAGGYQPQHF	TGTGCCAGCAGCTTAGCGTTGGCAGGGGGGTATCAGCCCCAGCATTTT
TRBV7-2	16	TRBJ2-1	-	TRBD2	CASSLDLAASYNGQFF	TGTGCCAGCAGCTTAGATCTAGCGGCCTCCTACAATGGGCAGTTCTTC
TRBV29-1	13	TRBJ1-5	once	-	CSVRQEVDQPQHF	TGCAGCGTTCGCCAGGAAGTCGACCAGCCCCAGCATTTT
TRBV20-1	12	TRBJ1-2	-	-	CSGRRALDGYTF	TGCAGTGGAAGGAGGGCGCTTGATGGCTACACCTTC
TRBV3-1	17	TRBJ2-2	-	-	CASTTIKGLRNTGELFF	TGTGCCAGCACTACAATCAAGGGACTCCGGAACACCGGGGAGCTGTTTTTT
TRBV6-6	14	TRBJ1-6	-	-	CASSPRWGNSPLHF	TGTGCCAGCAGTCCCCGGTGGGGGAATTCACCCCTCCACTTT
TRBV29-1	12	TRBJ2-1	-	-	CSVDWRGNEQFF	TGCAGCGTTGACTGGCGGGGCAATGAGCAGTTCTTC
TRBV7-6	13	TRBJ2-3	few	-	CASSLGRGDTQYF	TGTGCCAGCAGCTTAGGCCGGGGGGATACGCAGTATTTT
TRBV5-6	15	TRBJ2-4	-	-	CASSLAGLAKNIQYF	TGTGCCAGCAGCTTGGCGGGACTAGCCAAAAACATTCAGTACTTC
TRBV15	16	TRBJ2-1	-	TRBD2	CATSRDRRLAGGEQFF	TGTGCCACCAGCAGAGATCGAAGACTAGCGGGTGGAGAGCAGTTCTTC
TRBV24-1	14	TRBJ1-5	-	-	CATSGTDYNQPQHF	TGTGCCACCAGTGGGACGGATTACAATCAGCCCCAGCATTTT
TRBV19	15	TRBJ1-2	-	-	CASSARGRDNYGYTF	TGTGCCAGTAGTGCTCGGGGCAGGGATAACTATGGCTACACCTTC
TRBV29-1	12	TRBJ2-1	-	-	CSVKRTYNEQFF	TGCAGCGTTAAGCGGACCTACAATGAGCAGTTCTTC
TRBV7-2	14	TRBJ1-1	-	-	CASSLSWGERTAFF	TGTGCCAGCAGCTTATCGTGGGGGGAACGTACGGCTTTCTTT
TRBV12-3/TRBV12-4	14	TRBJ1-6	-	-	CASSFGSRNSPLHF	TGTGCCAGCAGTTTCGGAAGCAGGAATTCACCCCTCCACTTT
TRBV18	15	TRBJ2-6	-	TRBD1	CASSGTGAGANVLTF	TGTGCCAGCTCCGGGACAGGGGCTGGGGCCAACGTCCTGACTTTC
TRBV29-1	15	TRBJ2-2	-	-	CSVGYSGWNTGELFF	TGCAGCGTTGGCTATAGCGGTTGGAACACCGGGGAGCTGTTTTTT
TRBV20-1	15	TRBJ2-7	-	TRBD2	CSVTGRGTSGGEQYF	TGCAGTGTTACAGGGAGAGGCACTAGCGGCGGCGAGCAGTACTTC
TRBV6-5	14	TRBJ1-2	-	TRBD1	CASSNPTGTYGYTF	TGTGCCAGCAGTAACCCGACAGGGACCTATGGCTACACCTTC
TRBV29-1	13	TRBJ1-2	-	-	CSVELNSNYGYTF	TGCAGCGTTGAATTGAACAGTAACTATGGCTACACCTTC
TRBV5-1	13	TRBJ2-7	-	-	CASSLASSYEQYF	TGCGCCAGCAGCTTGGCCTCCTCCTACGAGCAGTACTTC
TRBV25-1	14	TRBJ1-5	-	-	CASSEGRVGQPQHF	TGTGCCAGCAGTGAAGGGAGGGTAGGCCAGCCCCAGCATTTT
TRBV20-1	13	TRBJ1-5	-	-	CSATNQGNQPQHF	TGCAGTGCCACAAATCAGGGGAATCAGCCCCAGCATTTT
TRBV7-2	16	TRBJ2-3	-	-	CASSNSLAQSTDTQYF	TGTGCCAGCAGCAACTCCCTGGCTCAAAGCACAGATACGCAGTATTTT
TRBV5-1	14	TRBJ2-5	-	-	CASSLKTFQETQYF	TGCGCCAGCAGCTTGAAGACCTTCCAAGAGACCCAGTACTTC
TRBV2	16	TRBJ2-4	-	-	CASSDRVRRTKNIQYF	TGTGCCAGCAGTGATCGGGTCCGGAGGACCAAAAACATTCAGTACTTC
TRBV12-2	12	TRBJ2-7	-	-	CASRSGKYEQYF	TGTGCAAGTCGCTCCGGGAAGTACGAGCAGTACTTC
TRBV28	16	TRBJ2-7	-	-	CASSGAFAEAAYEQYF	TGTGCCAGCAGCGGCGCGTTCGCGGAGGCCGCCTACGAGCAGTACTTC
TRBV6-6	16	TRBJ1-1	-	-	CASSFGAAGGSAEAFF	TGTGCCAGCAGTTTTGGCGCAGCGGGGGGTTCTGCTGAAGCTTTCTTT
TRBV6-1	12	TRBJ2-3	few	-	CASRAFSDTQYF	TGTGCCAGCAGGGCCTTCTCCGATACGCAGTATTTT